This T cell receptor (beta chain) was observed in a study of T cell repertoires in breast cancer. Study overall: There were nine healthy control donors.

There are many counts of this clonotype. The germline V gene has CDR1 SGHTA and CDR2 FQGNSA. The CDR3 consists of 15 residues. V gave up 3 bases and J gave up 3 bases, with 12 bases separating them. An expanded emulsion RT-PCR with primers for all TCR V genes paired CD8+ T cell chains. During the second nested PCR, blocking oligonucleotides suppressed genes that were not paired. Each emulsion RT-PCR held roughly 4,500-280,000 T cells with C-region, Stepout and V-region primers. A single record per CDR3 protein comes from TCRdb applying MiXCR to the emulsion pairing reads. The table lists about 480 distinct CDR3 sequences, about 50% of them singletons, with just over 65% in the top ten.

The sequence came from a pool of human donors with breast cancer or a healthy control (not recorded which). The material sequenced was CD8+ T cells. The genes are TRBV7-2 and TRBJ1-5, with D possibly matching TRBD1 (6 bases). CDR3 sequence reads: CASSLNRDHNQPQHF. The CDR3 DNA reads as TGTGCCAGCAGCTTGAACAGGGATCACAATCAGCCCCAGCATTTT.